The 8 T cell receptor beta chains below come from one sample, sequenced in a study of OX40 agonist ivuxolimab in advanced cancers. Libraries were prepared by immunoSEQ multiplex PCR; TCRdb keeps only in-frame clonotypes and omits some of them. The sample holds 70,000 or so clones, approximately 86% seen once. Source: CD4+ or CD8+ T cells sorted from blood, taken in a trial of the OX40 agonist ivuxolimab. Receptor source: an adult with an advanced solid tumor such as melanoma, head and neck, liver or kidney cancer.

The chain links TRBV7-2 to TRBJ2-7; D not certain. This CDR3 contains 13 residues. Per germline, CDR1 SGHTA and CDR2 FQGNSA. V lost 0 bases, J lost 2 bases, and 5 bases lay in between. The CDR3 sequence: CASSLARTYEQYF. The CDR3 DNA reads as TGTGCCAGCAGCTTAGCGAGGACCTACGAGCAGTACTTC.

This clone was counted once. The rearrangement uses TRBV27 and TRBJ1-3; perhaps TRBD1 as D (5 bases). In germline, CDR1 is MNHEY, CDR2 SMNVEV (reference sequence). The CDR3 has 16 amino acids. The V gene lost 6 bases and the J gene lost 0 bases, with 15 bases spanning the gap. The chain's CDR3 is CASSHWMGGSGNTIYF. CDR3 DNA: TGTGCCAGCAGCCATTGGATGGGGGGCTCTGGAAACACCATATATTTT.

This CDR3 reads CASSAAGNQPQHF. The CDR3 DNA follows: TGTGCCAGCAGTGCCGCGGGTAATCAGCCCCAGCATTTT. This chain links TRBV2 with TRBJ1-5; D unclear. The CDR3 is made up of 13 amino acids. The V end lost 4 bases, the J end lost 4 bases, and 8 bases lay between the germline ends. Germline-derived CDR1 and CDR2 are SNHLY and FYNNEI.

This chain connects TRBV5-1 to TRBJ1-1; D call uncertain. V was shortened by 1 base and J by 0 bases, with 4 bases between the two germline ends. Germline V gene lookup returns CDR1 SGHRS and CDR2 YFSETQ. CDR3 length equals 13 residues. CDR3 nucleotides: TGCGCCAGCAGCTTGAAGGTGAACACTGAAGCTTTCTTT. As protein: CASSLKVNTEAFF.

The chain has TRBV11-2 and TRBJ1-4; D unclear. Trimming shortened V by 6 bases and J by 3 bases, and 14 bases separated the two germline ends. Per germline, CDR1 SGHAT and CDR2 FQNNGV. The CDR3 runs 15 residues. The CDR3 region has the DNA TGTGCCAGCAGATACCAGGCGGTCCCTAATGAAAAACTGTTTTTT. Its protein is CASRYQAVPNEKLFF. Combining the CDR3 with reference TRBV11-2 and TRBJ1-4 gives the whole variable domain EAGVAQSPRYKIIEKRQSVAFWCNPISGHATLYWYQQILGQGPKLLIQFQNNGVVDDSQLPKDRFSAERLKGVDSTLKIQPAKLEDSAVYLCASRYQAVPNEKLFFGSGTQLSVL.

This clone was observed a few times. This chain connects TRBV7-7 to TRBJ2-3; tentative D call: TRBD2 (6 bases). V dropped 4 bases and J dropped 2 bases, with 13 bases sitting between them. This CDR3 is built from 15 residues. The germline CDR1 and CDR2 sequences are SSHAT and FNYEAQ (reference sequence). The chain's CDR3 is CASSYGTGVTDTQYF. The DNA for the CDR3 is TGTGCCAGCAGCTACGGGACTGGAGTCACAGATACGCAGTATTTT.

This clone was counted only a few times. This rearrangement joins TRBV4-3 to TRBJ2-6; TRBD2 aligns across 8 bases. The CDR3 has 18 residues. CDR1 LGHNA and CDR2 YSLEER come from the germline V gene. V trimming: 0 bases; J trimming: 0 bases; junction bases outside the gene matches: 4. The CDR3 sequence is CASSQDPAGVSGANVLTF. The DNA for the CDR3 is TGCGCCAGCAGCCAAGATCCAGCGGGGGTCTCTGGGGCCAACGTCCTGACTTTC.

This chain connects TRBV2 to TRBJ1-5, with D unclear. This CDR3 has 14 amino acids. Germline assignment: CDR1 SNHLY and CDR2 FYNNEI. V lost 7 bases to trimming and J lost 5 bases, with 15 bases between them. Here the CDR3 DNA reads TGTGCCAGCACCCCCCCCGGGTGGGATCAGCCCCAGCATTTT. The encoded protein is CASTPPGWDQPQHF.